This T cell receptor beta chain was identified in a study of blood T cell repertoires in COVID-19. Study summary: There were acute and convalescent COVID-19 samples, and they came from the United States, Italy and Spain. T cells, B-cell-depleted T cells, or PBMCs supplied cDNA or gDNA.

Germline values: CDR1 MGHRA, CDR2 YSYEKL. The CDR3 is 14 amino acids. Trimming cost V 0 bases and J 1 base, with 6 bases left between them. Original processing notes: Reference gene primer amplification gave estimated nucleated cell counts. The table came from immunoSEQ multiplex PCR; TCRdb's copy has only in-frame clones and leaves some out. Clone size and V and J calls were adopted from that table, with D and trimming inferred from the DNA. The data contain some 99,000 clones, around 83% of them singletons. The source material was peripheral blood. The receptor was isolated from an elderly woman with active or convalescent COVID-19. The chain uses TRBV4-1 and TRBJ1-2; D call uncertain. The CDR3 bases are TGCGCCAGCAGCCAAGAGGCGGTTAACTATGGCTACACCTTC. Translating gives CASSQEAVNYGYTF.